These 20 T cell receptor beta chains share one sample of origin, sequenced in a study of cytomegalovirus exposure and HLA in healthy donors. The PCR made use of 60 Vbeta and 13 Jbeta primers. Here immunoSEQ multiplex PCR was the method, and the copy in TCRdb shows in-frame clones only, minus some. In the table there are 95,000 to 150,000 clones, about three quarters of which are singletons. Sequencing was done on a sample of PBMCs. The source is a woman aged 25 to 39 in good health and CMV-seronegative.

A single count supports this clone. The V gene is TRBV5-1, the J gene TRBJ2-2; 11 nucleotides line up with TRBD2. The CDR3 covers 16 residues. The V segment lost 4 bases and the J segment 5 bases; nucleotides outside the gene matches: 7. Germline loops: CDR1 SGHRS, CDR2 YFSETQ. CDR3: CASSLTSGSSTGELFF. The CDR3 coding sequence is TGCGCCAGCAGCCTTACTAGCGGGAGTAGTACCGGGGAGCTGTTTTTT.

This clone was observed a handful of times. V and J are TRBV6-5 and TRBJ2-7, with D possibly matching TRBD1 (5 bases). V lost 2 bases, J lost 2 bases, and 13 bases lay in between. Germline V gene lookup returns CDR1 MNHEY and CDR2 SVGAGI. CDR3 length: 15 residues. The CDR3 DNA follows: TGTGCCAGCAGTTACGGAAGACAGTCTACCTACGAGCAGTACTTC. Translated, it gives CASSYGRQSTYEQYF.

The chain is built from TRBV21-1 and TRBJ1-2; the tabulated D call, TRBD1, remains unverified against the DNA. TRBV21-1 is designated a pseudogene. The CDR3 is 16 residues long. CDR3 DNA: TGTGCCAGCAGCACCAAGACAGGGGGCGATTGCTATGGCTACACCTTC. This codes for CASSTKTGGDCYGYTF.

The rearrangement joins TRBV27 to TRBJ2-7; a possible D gene is TRBD2 (5 bases). V dropped 2 bases and J dropped 1 base, with 6 bases sitting between them. CDR1 is MNHEY, CDR2 SMNVEV, per germline (reference sequence). This CDR3 spans 13 amino acids. The CDR3 loop is CASSLTGSYEQYF. The CDR3 nucleotides read TGTGCCAGCAGTTTAACGGGGTCCTACGAGCAGTACTTC.

The chain uses TRBV5-1 and TRBJ2-5, with a tentative D call TRBD1 (6 bases). The J call is uncertain, as TRBJ2-7 better fits the DNA end. This CDR3 comprises 15 residues. Germline V gene sequence: CDR1 SGHRS, CDR2 YFSETQ. CDR3 in DNA: TGCGCCAGCAGTTTTGAACCAGGGGTCCGTGCCGAGCAGTACTTC. As protein: CASSFEPGVRAEQYF.

The chain employs TRBV5-6 and TRBJ2-5; weak D call: TRBD1 (6 bases). The CDR3 is 14 amino acids. Looked up from germline, CDR1 is SGHDT and CDR2 is YYEEEE. The germline V and J ends were trimmed by 1 base and 6 bases, with 13 bases remaining between them. The CDR3 nucleotides are TGTGCCAGCAGCTTGTCGGACAGCTGGAAGACCCAGTACTTC. Amino acids: CASSLSDSWKTQYF.

V usage is TRBV11-2 and J usage is TRBJ2-7, with TRBD1 matching 10 bases. The CDR3 is 16 residues long. The germline gives CDR1 SGHAT, CDR2 FQNNGV. V dropped 4 bases and J dropped 2; count of bases not matched to a gene: 8. The CDR3, as DNA: TGTGCCAGCAGCTATACTACCGGGACAGGGGCCTACGAGCAGTACTTC. Protein sequence: CASSYTTGTGAYEQYF.

The V gene is TRBV6-5, the J gene TRBJ1-1; 8 bases are a match to TRBD1. V shed 6 bases and J 4 bases; nucleotides not matched to a gene: 4. Germline CDR1 MNHEY, CDR2 SVGAGI. This CDR3 region has 13 residues. CDR3 in amino acids: CASRRDRSTEAFF. The CDR3, as DNA: TGTGCCAGCAGAAGGGACAGGAGCACTGAAGCTTTCTTT.

J is TRBJ2-7 and V is TRBV7-2, with D perhaps TRBD2 (6 bases). V was pared by 3 bases and J by 3 bases, with 12 bases between. Germline V lookup: CDR1 SGHTA, CDR2 FQGNSA. The CDR3 runs to 14 residues. In nucleotides, the CDR3 is TGTGCCAGCAGCTTTAGCGGAGGAGACTACGAGCAGTACTTC. Amino acids: CASSFSGGDYEQYF. Supplemented by reference TRBV7-2 and TRBJ2-7, the full variable domain reads GAGVSQSPSNKVTEKGKDVELRCDPISGHTALYWYRQSLGQGLEFLIYFQGNSAPDKSGLPSDRFSAERTGGSVSTLTIQRTQQEDSAVYLCASSFSGGDYEQYFGPGTRLTVT.

V is TRBV11-2 and J is TRBJ2-3, with 11 bases fitting TRBD1. V dropped 5 bases and J dropped 5; count of bases not matched to a gene: 12. Germline CDR1 is SGHAT and CDR2 is FQNNGV. The CDR3 is 17 amino acids. The DNA of the CDR3 is TGTGCCAGCAGCCGAAACCCCGGACAGGGGGCTGGAGATACGCAGTATTTT. This gives the protein CASSRNPGQGAGDTQYF.

The count of this clone is one. The rearrangement uses TRBV9 and TRBJ2-7, with D possibly TRBD1 on 5 matching bases. Germline CDR1 and CDR2: SGDLS and YYNGEE. The CDR3 has 15 amino acids. The V and J ends lost 0 bases and 0 bases respectively, with 10 bases between them. CDR3 residues: CASSVELGDSYEQYF. The CDR3 DNA reads as TGTGCCAGCAGCGTAGAGTTAGGGGACTCCTACGAGCAGTACTTC.

Here the CDR3 DNA reads TGTGCCAGCAGCTTCCCAGGGCTTAATGAAAAACTGTTTTTT. This codes for CASSFPGLNEKLFF. The chain joins TRBV11-2 to TRBJ1-4; weak D call: TRBD1 (5 bases). The germline V gene encodes CDR1 SGHAT and CDR2 FQNNGV. V was cut by 3 bases and J by 4 bases, with 9 bases left in between. This CDR3 is 14 amino acids long.

V gene TRBV7-8 combines with J gene TRBJ1-5; 7 bases map to TRBD1. With 2 bases clipped from V and 7 bases from J, the junction kept 14 bases outside the gene matches. The CDR3 runs 17 residues. From germline, CDR1 is SGHVS and CDR2 FQNEAQ. CDR3 nucleotide sequence: TGTGCCAGCAGCTTATCCAGGGGGATAGAATTCGGACAGCCCCAGCATTTT. Translated: CASSLSRGIEFGQPQHF. Full variable domain (rest looked up from reference TRBV7-8 and TRBJ1-5): GAGVSQSPRYKVAKRGQDVALRCDPISGHVSLFWYQQALGQGPEFLTYFQNEAQLDKSGLPSDRFFAERPEGSVSTLKIQRTQQEDSAVYLCASSLSRGIEFGQPQHFGDGTRLSIL.

Turning to this clone: One junction end disagrees with the germline gene, perhaps due to a read error. The chain couples TRBV7-9 to TRBJ1-2, with D possibly matching TRBD1 (6 bases). This CDR3 region has 14 residues. Germline lookup yields CDR1 SEHNR and CDR2 FQNEAQ (reference sequence). The DNA for the CDR3 is TGTTCCAGCTCAAACAGGGACCGGGGATACGGCTACACCTTC. It translates to CSSSNRDRGYGYTF. Full variable domain (outside the CDR3, taken from reference TRBV7-9 and TRBJ1-2): DTGVSQNPRHKITKRGQNVTFRCDPISEHNRLYWYRQTLGQGPEFLTYFQNEAQLEKSRLLSDRFSAERPKGSFSTLEIQRTEQGDSAMYLCSSSNRDRGYGYTFGSGTRLTVV.

The chain recombines TRBV6-5 with TRBJ2-5; maybe TRBD2 (7 bases). Germline CDR1 MNHEY, CDR2 SVGAGI. V lost 0 bases, J lost 4 bases, and 15 bases lay in between. The CDR3 is 16 amino acids. CDR3 coding DNA: TGTGCCAGCAGTTACTCGGGGGGGAGGGGGGGAGAGACCCAGTACTTC. As protein: CASSYSGGRGGETQYF.

The chain recombines TRBV19 with TRBJ1-2; D is perhaps TRBD1 (5 bases). Looked up from germline, CDR1 is LNHDA and CDR2 is SQIVND (reference sequence). This CDR3 contains 16 residues. Trimming removed 5 bases at V and 6 bases at J, with 22 bases between. Written as DNA, the CDR3 is TGTGCCAGTAGTCCTAGGAGGGGACCCCAAAACGATGGCTACACCTTC. Its protein product is CASSPRRGPQNDGYTF. The whole variable domain, remainder taken from reference TRBV19 and TRBJ1-2, is DGGITQSPKYLFRKEGQNVTLSCEQNLNHDAMYWYRQDPGQGLRLIYYSQIVNDFQKGDIAEGYSVSREKKESFPLTVTSAQKNPTAFYLCASSPRRGPQNDGYTFGSGTRLTVV.

The chain couples TRBV6-6 to TRBJ2-5, with 8 bases matching TRBD1. The J segment lost 3 bases and the V segment lost 4 bases, leaving 10 bases of the junction unmatched. The CDR3 consists of 16 residues. The germline V gene encodes CDR1 MNHNY and CDR2 SVGAGI (reference sequence). The CDR3 DNA is TGTGCCAGCAGTTCCCCGGGACAGGAAGGAAAAGAGACCCAGTACTTC. Its translation: CASSSPGQEGKETQYF.

Regarding this clone: One end of the junction varies from germline; a read error may be responsible. V and J are TRBV7-9 and TRBJ1-5; the match to TRBD1 covers 7 bases. The CDR3 runs 15 residues. The germline V gene has CDR1 SEHNR and CDR2 FQNEAQ (reference sequence). Here the CDR3 reads CASSEQGSGNQPRHF. The CDR3, as DNA: TGTGCCAGCAGCGAACAGGGGTCGGGCAATCAGCCCCGGCATTTT.

The chain employs TRBV4-1 and TRBJ2-1, with 12 bases aligning to TRBD2. The CDR3 is 17 amino acids. The V gene's germline CDR1 is MGHRA and CDR2 YSYEKL. With 4 bases clipped from V and 0 bases from J, the junction kept 4 bases outside the gene matches. CDR3 nucleotide sequence: TGCGCCAGCAGCCGAGGGGGACTAGCGGGCTCCTACAATGAGCAGTTCTTC. Its translation: CASSRGGLAGSYNEQFF.

This clone was counted once. The chain uses TRBV2 and TRBJ1-2; no clear D. Germline assignment: CDR1 SNHLY and CDR2 FYNNEI. The CDR3 runs to 14 residues. Between the trimmed V and J ends, which lost 8 bases and 0 bases, there was a span of 13 bases. The CDR3 DNA follows: TGTGCCAGCGACACACAAATATCTAACTATGGCTACACCTTC. As protein: CASDTQISNYGYTF.